The present T cell receptor (beta chain) was sequenced within a study of T cell repertoires in cytomegalovirus infection. This CDR3 spans 13 amino acids. V shed 4 bases and J shed 5 bases, with 11 bases lying between them. TCRdb called the reads again in MiXCR, with one record for every CDR3 protein. The sample includes under 800,000 distinct CDR3 sequences, 20% to 25% of them seen just once. This chain links TRBV12-3 or TRBV12-4 with TRBJ1-2, with D unclear. Sequencing was performed on CD8+ T cells from PBMCs. The receptor was derived from a human donor in good health (CMV status not recorded). Some clones in this sample may be carry-over from other donors' samples. The CDR3 spells CASSSMTLYGYTF. CDR3 in DNA: TGTGCCAGCAGTTCGATGACACTTTATGGCTACACCTTC.